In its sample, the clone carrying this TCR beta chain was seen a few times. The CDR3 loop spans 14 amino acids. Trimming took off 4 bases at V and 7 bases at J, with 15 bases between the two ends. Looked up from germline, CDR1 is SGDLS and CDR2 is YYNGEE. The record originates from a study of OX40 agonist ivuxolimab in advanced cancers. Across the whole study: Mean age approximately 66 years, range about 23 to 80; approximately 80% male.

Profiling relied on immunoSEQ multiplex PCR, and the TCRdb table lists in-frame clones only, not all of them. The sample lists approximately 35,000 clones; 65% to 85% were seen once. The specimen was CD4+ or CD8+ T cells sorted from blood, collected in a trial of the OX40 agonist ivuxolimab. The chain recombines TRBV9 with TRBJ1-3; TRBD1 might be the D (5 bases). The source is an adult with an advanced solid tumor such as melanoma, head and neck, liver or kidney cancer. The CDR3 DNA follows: TGTGCCAGCAGCCCTAGTGGAGGGGATAACACCATATATTTT. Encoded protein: CASSPSGGDNTIYF.